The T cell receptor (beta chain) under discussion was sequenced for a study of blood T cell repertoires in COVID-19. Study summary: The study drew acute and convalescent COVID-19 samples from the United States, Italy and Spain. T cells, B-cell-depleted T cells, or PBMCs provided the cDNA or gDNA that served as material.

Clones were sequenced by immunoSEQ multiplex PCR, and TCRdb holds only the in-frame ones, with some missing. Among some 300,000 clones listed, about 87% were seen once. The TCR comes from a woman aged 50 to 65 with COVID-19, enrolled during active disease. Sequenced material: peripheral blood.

CDR3 sequence: CASSIGRTGVVGYTF. The CDR3 DNA reads as TGTGCCAGTAGTATAGGGAGGACAGGGGTGGTTGGCTACACCTTC. The rearrangement uses TRBV19 and TRBJ1-2; 9 nucleotides match TRBD1. V gave up 1 base and J gave up 7 bases; unmatched junction bases: 7. CDR1 and CDR2 (germline): LNHDA, SQIVND (reference sequence). The CDR3 loop spans 15 amino acids.